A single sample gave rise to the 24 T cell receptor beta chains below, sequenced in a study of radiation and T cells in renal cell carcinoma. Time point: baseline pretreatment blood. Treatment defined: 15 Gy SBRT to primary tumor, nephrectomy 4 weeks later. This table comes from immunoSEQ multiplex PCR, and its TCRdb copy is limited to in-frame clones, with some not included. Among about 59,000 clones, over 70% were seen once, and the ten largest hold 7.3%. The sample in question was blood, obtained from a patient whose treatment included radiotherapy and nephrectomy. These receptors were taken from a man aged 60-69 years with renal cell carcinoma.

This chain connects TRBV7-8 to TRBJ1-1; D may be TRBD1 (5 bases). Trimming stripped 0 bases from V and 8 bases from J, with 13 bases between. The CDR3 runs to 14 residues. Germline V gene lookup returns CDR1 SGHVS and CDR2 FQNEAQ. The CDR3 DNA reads TGTGCCAGCAGCTTAGCTTTTAGCAGGGTCGAAGCTTTCTTT. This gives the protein CASSLAFSRVEAFF. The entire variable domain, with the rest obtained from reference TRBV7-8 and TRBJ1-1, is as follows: GAGVSQSPRYKVAKRGQDVALRCDPISGHVSLFWYQQALGQGPEFLTYFQNEAQLDKSGLPSDRFFAERPEGSVSTLKIQRTQQEDSAVYLCASSLAFSRVEAFFGQGTRLTVV.

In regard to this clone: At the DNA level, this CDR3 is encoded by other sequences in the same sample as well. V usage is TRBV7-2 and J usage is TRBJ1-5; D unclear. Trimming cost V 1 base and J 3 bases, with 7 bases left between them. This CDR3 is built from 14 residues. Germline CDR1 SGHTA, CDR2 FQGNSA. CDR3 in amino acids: CASSLVGNNQPQHF. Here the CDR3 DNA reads TGTGCCAGCAGCTTAGTAGGGAACAATCAGCCCCAGCATTTT. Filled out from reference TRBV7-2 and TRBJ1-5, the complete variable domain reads GAGVSQSPSNKVTEKGKDVELRCDPISGHTALYWYRQSLGQGLEFLIYFQGNSAPDKSGLPSDRFSAERTGGSVSTLTIQRTQQEDSAVYLCASSLVGNNQPQHFGDGTRLSIL.

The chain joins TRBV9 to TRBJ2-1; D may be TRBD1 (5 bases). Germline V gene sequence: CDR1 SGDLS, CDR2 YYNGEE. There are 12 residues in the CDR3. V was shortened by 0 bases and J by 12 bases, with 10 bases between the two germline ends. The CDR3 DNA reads TGTGCCAGCAGCGTAGCACAGGATGTGCAGTTCTTC. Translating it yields CASSVAQDVQFF. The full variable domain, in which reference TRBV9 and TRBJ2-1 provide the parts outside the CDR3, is DSGVTQTPKHLITATGQRVTLRCSPRSGDLSVYWYQQSLDQGLQFLIQYYNGEERAKGNILERFSAQQFPDLHSELNLSSLELGDSALYFCASSVAQDVQFFGPGTRLTVL.

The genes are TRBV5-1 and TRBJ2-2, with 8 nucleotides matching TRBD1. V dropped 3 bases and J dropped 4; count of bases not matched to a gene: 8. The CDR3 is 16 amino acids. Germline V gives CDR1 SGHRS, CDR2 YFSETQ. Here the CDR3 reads CASSWTGSVGTGELFF. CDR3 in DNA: TGCGCCAGCAGCTGGACAGGGTCTGTTGGCACCGGGGAGCTGTTTTTT.

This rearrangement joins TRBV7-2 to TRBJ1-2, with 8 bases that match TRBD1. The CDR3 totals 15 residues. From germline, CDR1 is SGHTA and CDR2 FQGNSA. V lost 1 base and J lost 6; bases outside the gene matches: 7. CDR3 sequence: CASSLVIDRGHGYTF. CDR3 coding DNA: TGTGCCAGCAGCTTAGTTATAGACAGGGGTCATGGCTACACCTTC.

The CDR3 sequence is CASSLAGGDLNTEAFF. As DNA, the CDR3 is TGCGCCAGCAGCTTGGCCGGGGGGGACCTGAACACTGAAGCTTTCTTT. V is TRBV5-1 and J is TRBJ1-1; the D gene is possibly TRBD1 (5 bases). Germline V CDR1 and CDR2: SGHRS, YFSETQ. The CDR3 consists of 16 residues. Between the trimmed V and J ends, which lost 0 bases and 0 bases, there was a span of 12 bases.

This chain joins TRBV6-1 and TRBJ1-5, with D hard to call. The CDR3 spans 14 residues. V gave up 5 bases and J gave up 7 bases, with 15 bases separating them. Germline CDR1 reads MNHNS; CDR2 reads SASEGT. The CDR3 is CASSPAGAGQPQHF. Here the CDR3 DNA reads TGTGCCAGCAGTCCGGCGGGCGCCGGGCAGCCCCAGCATTTT.

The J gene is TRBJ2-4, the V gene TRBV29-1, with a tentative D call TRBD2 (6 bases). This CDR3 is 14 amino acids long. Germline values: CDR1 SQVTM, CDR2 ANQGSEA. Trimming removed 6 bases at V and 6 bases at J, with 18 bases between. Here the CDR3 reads CSVAGWGDRNIQYF. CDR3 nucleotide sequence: TGCAGCGTCGCCGGGTGGGGGGATCGAAACATTCAGTACTTC.

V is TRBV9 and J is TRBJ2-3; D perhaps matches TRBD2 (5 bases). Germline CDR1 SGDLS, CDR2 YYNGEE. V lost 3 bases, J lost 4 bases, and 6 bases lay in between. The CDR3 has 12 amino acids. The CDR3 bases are TGTGCCAGCAGCGCCGGGGCAGATACGCAGTATTTT. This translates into CASSAGADTQYF.

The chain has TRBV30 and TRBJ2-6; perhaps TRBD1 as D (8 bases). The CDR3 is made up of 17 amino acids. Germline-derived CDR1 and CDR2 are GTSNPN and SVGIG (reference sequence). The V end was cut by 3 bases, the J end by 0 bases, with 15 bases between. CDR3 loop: CAWRAQGGLSGANVLTF. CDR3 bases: TGTGCCTGGAGGGCACAGGGGGGGCTCTCTGGGGCCAACGTCCTGACTTTC.

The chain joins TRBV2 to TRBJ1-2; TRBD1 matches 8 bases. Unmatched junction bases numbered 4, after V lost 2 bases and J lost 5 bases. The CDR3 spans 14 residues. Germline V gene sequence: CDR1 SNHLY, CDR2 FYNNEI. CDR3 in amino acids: CASSERTGPYGYTF. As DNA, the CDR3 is TGTGCCAGCAGTGAAAGGACAGGGCCGTATGGCTACACCTTC.

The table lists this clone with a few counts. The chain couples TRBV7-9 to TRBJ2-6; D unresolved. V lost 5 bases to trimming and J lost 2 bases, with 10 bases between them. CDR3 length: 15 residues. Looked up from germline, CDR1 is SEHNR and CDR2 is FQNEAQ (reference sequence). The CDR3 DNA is TGTGCCAGCAGCATCCAGGTCCCTGGGGCCAACGTCCTGACTTTC. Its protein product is CASSIQVPGANVLTF.

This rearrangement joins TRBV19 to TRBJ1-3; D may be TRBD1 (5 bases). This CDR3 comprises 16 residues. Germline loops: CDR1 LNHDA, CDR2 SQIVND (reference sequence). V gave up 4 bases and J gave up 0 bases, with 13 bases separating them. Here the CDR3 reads CASSSPRDFSGNTIYF. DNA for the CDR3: TGTGCCAGTAGTAGCCCCCGGGACTTCTCTGGAAACACCATATATTTT. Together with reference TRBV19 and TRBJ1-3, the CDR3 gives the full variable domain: DGGITQSPKYLFRKEGQNVTLSCEQNLNHDAMYWYRQDPGQGLRLIYYSQIVNDFQKGDIAEGYSVSREKKESFPLTVTSAQKNPTAFYLCASSSPRDFSGNTIYFGEGSWLTVV.

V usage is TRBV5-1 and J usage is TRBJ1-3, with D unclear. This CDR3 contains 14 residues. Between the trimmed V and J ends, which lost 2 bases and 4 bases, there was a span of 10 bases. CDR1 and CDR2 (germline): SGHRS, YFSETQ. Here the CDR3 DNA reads TGCGCCAGCAGCTTCGGAGGAGACGGAAACACCATATATTTT. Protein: CASSFGGDGNTIYF. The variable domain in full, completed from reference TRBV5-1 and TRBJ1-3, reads KAGVTQTPRYLIKTRGQQVTLSCSPISGHRSVSWYQQTPGQGLQFLFEYFSETQRNKGNFPGRFSGRQFSNSRSEMNVSTLELGDSALYLCASSFGGDGNTIYFGEGSWLTVV.

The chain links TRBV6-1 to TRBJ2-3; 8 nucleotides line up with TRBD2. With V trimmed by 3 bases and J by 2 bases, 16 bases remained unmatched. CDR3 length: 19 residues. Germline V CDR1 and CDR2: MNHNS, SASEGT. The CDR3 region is CASSDKAGAGALTTDTQYF. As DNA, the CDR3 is TGTGCCAGCAGTGACAAAGCGGGAGCTGGGGCACTCACCACAGATACGCAGTATTTT.

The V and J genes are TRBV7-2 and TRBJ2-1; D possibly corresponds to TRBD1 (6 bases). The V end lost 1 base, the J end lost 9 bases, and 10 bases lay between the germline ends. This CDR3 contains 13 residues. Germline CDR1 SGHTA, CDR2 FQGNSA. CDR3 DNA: TGTGCCAGCAGCTTAGGGAGCAGGGGTGAGCAGTTCTTC. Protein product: CASSLGSRGEQFF.

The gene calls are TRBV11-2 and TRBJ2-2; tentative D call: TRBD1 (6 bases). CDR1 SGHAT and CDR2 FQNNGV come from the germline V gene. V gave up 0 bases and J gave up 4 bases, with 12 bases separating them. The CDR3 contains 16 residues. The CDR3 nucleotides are TGTGCCAGCAGCTTAGATCAGGACAGACTCACCGGGGAGCTGTTTTTT. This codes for CASSLDQDRLTGELFF.

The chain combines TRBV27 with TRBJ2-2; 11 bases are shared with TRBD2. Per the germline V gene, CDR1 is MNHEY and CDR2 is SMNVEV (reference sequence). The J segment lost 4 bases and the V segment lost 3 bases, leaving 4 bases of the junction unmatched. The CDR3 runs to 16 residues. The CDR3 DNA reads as TGTGCCAGCAGTTTCCGGACTAGCGGGCCCACCGGGGAGCTGTTTTTT. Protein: CASSFRTSGPTGELFF.

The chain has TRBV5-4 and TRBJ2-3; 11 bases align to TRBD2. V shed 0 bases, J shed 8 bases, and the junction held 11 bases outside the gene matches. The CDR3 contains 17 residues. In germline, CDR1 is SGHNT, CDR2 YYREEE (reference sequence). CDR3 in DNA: TGTGCCAGCAGCTTGGGTGGTAGCGGGAGGGGATCAGGTACGCAGTATTTT. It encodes CASSLGGSGRGSGTQYF.

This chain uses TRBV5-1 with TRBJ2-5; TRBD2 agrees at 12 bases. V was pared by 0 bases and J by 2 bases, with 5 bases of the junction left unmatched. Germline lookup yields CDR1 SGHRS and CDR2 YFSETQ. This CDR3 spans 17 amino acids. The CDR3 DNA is TGCGCCAGCAGCTTGGCCGGGGGGACTAGCGGGCAAGAGACCCAGTACTTC. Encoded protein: CASSLAGGTSGQETQYF.

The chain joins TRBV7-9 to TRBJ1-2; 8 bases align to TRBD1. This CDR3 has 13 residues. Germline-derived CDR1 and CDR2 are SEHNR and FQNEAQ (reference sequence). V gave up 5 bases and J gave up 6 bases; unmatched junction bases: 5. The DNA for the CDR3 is TGTGCCAGCAGCCCTCCAGGGGGCGATGGCTACACCTTC. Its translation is CASSPPGGDGYTF.

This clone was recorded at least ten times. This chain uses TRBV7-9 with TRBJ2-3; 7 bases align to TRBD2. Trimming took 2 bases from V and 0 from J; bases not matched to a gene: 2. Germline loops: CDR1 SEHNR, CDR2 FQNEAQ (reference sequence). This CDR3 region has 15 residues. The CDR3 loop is CASSLREGSTDTQYF. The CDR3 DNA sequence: TGTGCCAGCAGCTTAAGGGAGGGGAGCACAGATACGCAGTATTTT. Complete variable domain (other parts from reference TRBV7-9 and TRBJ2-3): DTGVSQNPRHKITKRGQNVTFRCDPISEHNRLYWYRQTLGQGPEFLTYFQNEAQLEKSRLLSDRFSAERPKGSFSTLEIQRTEQGDSAMYLCASSLREGSTDTQYFGPGTRLTVL.

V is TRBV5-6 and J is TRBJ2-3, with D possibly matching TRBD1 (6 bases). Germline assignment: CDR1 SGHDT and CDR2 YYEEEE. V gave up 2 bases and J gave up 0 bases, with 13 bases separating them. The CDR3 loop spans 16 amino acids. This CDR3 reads CASSFFPDRSTDTQYF. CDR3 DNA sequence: TGTGCCAGCAGCTTCTTCCCAGACAGGAGCACAGATACGCAGTATTTT.

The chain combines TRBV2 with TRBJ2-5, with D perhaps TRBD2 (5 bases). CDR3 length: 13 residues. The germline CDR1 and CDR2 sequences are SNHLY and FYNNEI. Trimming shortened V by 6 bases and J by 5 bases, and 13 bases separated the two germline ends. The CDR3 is CASSPSRGETQYF. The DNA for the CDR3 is TGTGCCAGCAGCCCTAGTAGAGGGGAGACCCAGTACTTC.